These 24 T cell receptor beta chains originate from one sample sequenced in a study of blood T cells in healthy people across ages. A J-beta primer mix and a sample-barcoded 5' primer were used in a second PCR of roughly 7 to 12 cycles. From the 5' RACE reads, TCRdb called clonotypes with MiXCR, one entry per CDR3 protein. The sample consists of some 750,000 distinct CDR3 sequences, 22% of them appearing once. Sequencing used blood. The source is a man between 65 and 85 years old in good health.

This clonotype was found once. This rearrangement joins TRBV20-1 to TRBJ1-5; D remains ambiguous. With 8 bases removed from V and 1 base from J, the gap between germline ends came to 24 bases. Looked up from germline, CDR1 is DFQATT and CDR2 is SNEGSKA (reference sequence). CDR3 length: 17 residues. The CDR3 DNA reads TGCAGTACCAACCCGGCACTGCCCCTTTACAGCAATCAGCCCCAGCATTTT. Translating gives CSTNPALPLYSNQPQHF.

This clonotype was detected many times. This chain connects TRBV20-1 to TRBJ2-1; 14 nucleotides agree with TRBD2. Looked up from germline, CDR1 is DFQATT and CDR2 is SNEGSKA (reference sequence). There are 14 residues in the CDR3. Unmatched junction bases numbered 6, after V lost 5 bases and J lost 9 bases. The CDR3 nucleotides are TGCAGTGCTGAGATGGGACTAGCGGGAGTTGAGCAGTTCTTC. Its protein is CSAEMGLAGVEQFF.

The rearrangement uses TRBV4-3 and TRBJ2-5, with TRBD2 matching over 11 bases. The better agreement between TRBJ2-1 and the DNA end casts doubt on the J call. Germline values: CDR1 LGHNA, CDR2 YSLEER. The CDR3 has 17 residues. Here the CDR3 DNA reads TGCGCCAGCAGCCAAGATCTTTTGGTAGCGGGGGGGAATGAGCAGTTCTTC. This gives the protein CASSQDLLVAGGNEQFF.

This clonotype was counted a few times. The chain joins TRBV7-7 to TRBJ2-5, with TRBD2 matching 7 bases. Germline CDR1 is SSHAT and CDR2 is FNYEAQ (reference sequence). With V trimmed by 1 base and J by 0 bases, 8 bases remained unmatched. This CDR3 contains 17 residues. The DNA for the CDR3 is TGTGCCAGCAGCTTAGAGGCGGCTAGCGGAAACCAAGAGACCCAGTACTTC. Translating gives CASSLEAASGNQETQYF.

The chain couples TRBV10-3 to TRBJ1-5, with TRBD1 matching over 7 bases. The CDR3 has 14 amino acids. Germline lookup yields CDR1 ENHRY and CDR2 SYGVKD. Trimming removed 10 bases from V and 4 bases from J; junction bases left unmatched: 10. Here the CDR3 DNA reads TGTGCCACTCAGGGGGACCTCGCAAATCAGCCCCAGCATTTT. It specifies CATQGDLANQPQHF.

The gene calls are TRBV5-1 and TRBJ1-4; D unclear. The CDR3 sequence is 16 residues long. Germline-derived CDR1 and CDR2 are SGHRS and YFSETQ. With 0 bases removed from V and 3 bases from J, the gap between germline ends came to 12 bases. The CDR3 DNA is TGCGCCAGCAGCTTGGCCGGGAATAGGGCTAATGAAAAACTGTTTTTT. It encodes CASSLAGNRANEKLFF. Using reference TRBV5-1 and TRBJ1-4 for the parts outside the CDR3, the full variable domain is KAGVTQTPRYLIKTRGQQVTLSCSPISGHRSVSWYQQTPGQGLQFLFEYFSETQRNKGNFPGRFSGRQFSNSRSEMNVSTLELGDSALYLCASSLAGNRANEKLFFGSGTQLSVL.

The chain employs TRBV20-1 and TRBJ1-2; D is unresolved. With 6 bases removed from V and 6 bases from J, the gap between germline ends came to 5 bases. The CDR3 contains 9 residues. In germline, CDR1 is DFQATT, CDR2 SNEGSKA (reference sequence). The CDR3 loop reads CSATDGYTF. The CDR3 DNA is TGCAGTGCAACTGATGGCTACACCTTC.

CDR3: CASSYRLGGGRNSNQPQHF. CDR3 nucleotide sequence: TGTGCCAGCAGTTACCGATTAGGGGGCGGACGGAATAGCAATCAGCCCCAGCATTTT. V and J are TRBV6-6 and TRBJ1-5, with 7 bases matching TRBD1. CDR1 and CDR2 from the germline V gene are MNHNY and SVGAGI (reference sequence). V lost 2 bases, J lost 0 bases, and 13 bases stayed unmatched. The CDR3 has 19 amino acids.

This clonotype has only a few counts. This chain joins TRBV7-3 and TRBJ2-2; D not certain. From germline, CDR1 is SGHTA and CDR2 FQGTGA. V shed 7 bases and J shed 4 bases, with 13 bases lying between them. The CDR3 extends over 14 amino acids. CDR3 sequence reads: CASTLGPATGELFF. CDR3 sequence (DNA): TGTGCCAGCACTCTAGGCCCAGCCACCGGGGAGCTGTTTTTT.

This clonotype was detected a few times. This chain uses TRBV20-1 with TRBJ1-4; D call uncertain. V was cut by 0 bases and J by 2 bases, with 7 bases left in between. The V gene's germline CDR1 is DFQATT and CDR2 SNEGSKA (reference sequence). The CDR3 has 14 residues. The CDR3 reads CSARDKRTNEKLFF. The CDR3 DNA is TGCAGTGCTAGAGATAAACGGACTAATGAAAAACTGTTTTTT.

The table lists this clonotype with a few counts. The chain is built from TRBV20-1 and TRBJ2-7; 15 bases are a match to TRBD2. Near its end, the DNA agrees better with TRBJ2-1, so the J call may be wrong. CDR1 DFQATT and CDR2 SNEGSKA come from the germline V gene (reference sequence). This CDR3 has 16 residues. The DNA for the CDR3 is TGCAGTGCTAGGCCGGGACTAGCGGGGGGAAAAAATGAGCAGTTCTTC. It encodes CSARPGLAGGKNEQFF.

This clonotype was seen more than once but under ten times. The chain combines TRBV9 with TRBJ2-2; TRBD1 might be the D (6 bases). Trimming removed 3 bases at V and 6 bases at J, with 12 bases between. Per germline, CDR1 SGDLS and CDR2 YYNGEE. This CDR3 has 14 residues. The CDR3: CASSGEGVAGELFF. The CDR3 nucleotides read TGTGCCAGCAGCGGTGAGGGGGTAGCCGGGGAGCTGTTTTTT.

This clonotype was seen only a few times. This chain uses TRBV7-3 with TRBJ2-7; tentatively, D is TRBD2 (5 bases). This CDR3 region has 16 residues. Germline CDR1 and CDR2: SGHTA and FQGTGA. The germline V and J ends were trimmed by 6 bases and 5 bases, with 23 bases remaining between them. Here the CDR3 DNA reads TGTGCCAGCAGACCAAAGCTTCCCCTTACTAGTCACGAGCAGTACGTC. It translates to CASRPKLPLTSHEQYV.

This chain joins TRBV7-9 and TRBJ2-3; D gene ambiguous. The V gene lost 6 bases and the J gene lost 2 bases, with 12 bases spanning the gap. This CDR3 comprises 14 residues. Germline CDR1 SEHNR, CDR2 FQNEAQ (reference sequence). DNA for the CDR3: TGTGCCAGCAGACCCCAGATATCCACAGATACGCAGTATTTT. It specifies CASRPQISTDTQYF.

The J gene is TRBJ2-6, the V gene TRBV5-6, with a possible D match to TRBD1 (7 bases). Germline values: CDR1 SGHDT, CDR2 YYEEEE. This CDR3 spans 17 amino acids. Trimming pared 1 base from V and 0 bases from J, leaving 11 bases between. The CDR3 here is CASSLSGGISGANVLTF. The CDR3 DNA reads TGTGCCAGCAGCTTGTCAGGGGGGATCTCTGGGGCCAACGTCCTGACTTTC.

The chain has TRBV20-1 and TRBJ2-3; TRBD2 is a possible D gene (6 bases). With 5 bases removed from V and 11 bases from J, the gap between germline ends came to 14 bases. The CDR3 runs to 11 residues. Germline V gives CDR1 DFQATT, CDR2 SNEGSKA (reference sequence). CDR3 sequence reads: CSARDPGGQYF. CDR3 bases: TGCAGTGCTCGGGACCCCGGGGGGCAGTATTTT.

This chain links TRBV5-1 with TRBJ1-1, with a weak D call TRBD1 (5 bases). The CDR3 contains 13 residues. In germline, CDR1 is SGHRS, CDR2 YFSETQ. Trimming took 2 bases from V and 5 from J, leaving 10 bases between them. The CDR3, as DNA: TGCGCCAGCAGCTTCCAAGGGGTGACTGAAGCTTTCTTT. Translated, it gives CASSFQGVTEAFF.

The chain combines TRBV24-1 with TRBJ1-2, with 7 bases matching TRBD1. Trimming removed 8 bases from V and 3 bases from J; junction bases left unmatched: 2. The CDR3 is 12 amino acids. The germline V gene has CDR1 KGHDR and CDR2 SFDVKD. Here the CDR3 DNA reads TGTGCCACCAAAGGGGGCGACTATGGCTACACCTTC. Its translation is CATKGGDYGYTF.

The rearrangement links TRBV29-1 to TRBJ2-5; either TRBD1 or TRBD2 may supply D (6 bases each). The CDR3 covers 13 residues. Trimming cost V 6 bases and J 5 bases, with 16 bases left between them. Germline V gives CDR1 SQVTM, CDR2 ANQGSEA. This CDR3 reads CSVSKGGLETQYF. The CDR3 nucleotides are TGCAGCGTCTCAAAAGGGGGGCTGGAGACCCAGTACTTC. The full variable domain, in which reference TRBV29-1 and TRBJ2-5 provide the parts outside the CDR3, is SAVISQKPSRDICQRGTSLTIQCQVDSQVTMMFWYRQQPGQSLTLIATANQGSEATYESGFVIDKFPISRPNLTFSTLTVSNMSPEDSSIYLCSVSKGGLETQYFGPGTRLLVL.

This clonotype was seen more than once but under ten times. This chain uses TRBV7-3 with TRBJ2-3; 9 bases map to TRBD1. Unmatched junction bases numbered 8, after V lost 3 bases and J lost 4 bases. This CDR3 region has 16 residues. CDR1 and CDR2 (germline): SGHTA, FQGTGA. CDR3 DNA: TGTGCCAGCAGCTTCACAGGGGGCAAAGCATCAGATACGCAGTATTTT. It translates to CASSFTGGKASDTQYF.

The chain recombines TRBV7-2 with TRBJ2-5; D is uncertain. V lost 1 base and J lost 2, with 14 bases in between. CDR3 length: 16 amino acids. Germline loops: CDR1 SGHTA, CDR2 FQGNSA. CDR3 region: CASSLGRLPLQETQYF. CDR3 in DNA: TGTGCCAGCAGCTTAGGTCGTCTCCCCTTGCAAGAGACCCAGTACTTC.

This clonotype was counted only a few times. The V and J genes are TRBV21-1 and TRBJ2-3; TRBD2 was called by the table and not checked on the DNA. TRBV21-1 is assigned pseudogene status. The CDR3 runs 15 residues. The DNA for the CDR3 is TGTGCCAGCAGCACTATCGGGACTAGGACAGATACGCGGTATTTT. The encoded protein is CASSTIGTRTDTRYF.

This clonotype has just a few counts. This chain links TRBV7-2 with TRBJ2-1, with TRBD1 matching over 10 bases. The length of the CDR3 is 18 residues. The junction had 8 bases not matched to a gene; V was cut back by 0 bases and J by 3 bases. Germline CDR1 is SGHTA and CDR2 is FQGNSA. CDR3 nucleotides: TGTGCCAGCAGCTTAGCGAGAGGTGGGACAGGGGTCTACAATGAGCAGTTCTTC. It specifies CASSLARGGTGVYNEQFF.

As regards this clonotype: A read error may be the cause here, since a much bigger clone is one base away. The gene calls are TRBV6-5 and TRBJ2-1, with D tentatively TRBD2 (6 bases). Germline V gives CDR1 MNHEY, CDR2 SVGAGI. The CDR3 covers 13 residues. CDR3 protein: CASSSEGVGEQVF. The CDR3 region has the DNA TGTGCCAGCAGTTCGGAGGGAGTGGGTGAGCAGGTCTTC.